Each of the 31 T cell receptor beta chains below was sequenced from the same sample in a study of cytomegalovirus exposure and HLA in healthy donors. The PCR made use of 60 Vbeta and 13 Jbeta primers. Produced via immunoSEQ multiplex PCR; TCRdb's table is partial and in-frame only. The sample carries around 100,000 clones, over 60% recorded once. Material: PBMCs. The receptors here all came from a male donor in good health and CMV-seropositive.

Remarks on this clone: Within the sample, other DNA sequences also encode this same CDR3. The chain is built from TRBV7-6 and TRBJ1-2; a weak D match, TRBD1 (5 bases). The CDR3 spans 13 residues. CDR1 and CDR2 from the germline V gene are SGHVS and FNYEAQ. Trimming left V 1 base short and J 4 bases short, with 7 bases between. The CDR3 loop reads CASSLGRGYGYTF. CDR3 nucleotides: TGTGCCAGCAGCTTAGGGAGGGGCTATGGCTACACCTTC.

The rearrangement uses TRBV7-3 and TRBJ2-3; D might be TRBD2 (6 bases). The CDR3 sequence is 12 residues long. The V gene lost 4 bases and the J gene lost 5 bases, with 7 bases spanning the gap. CDR1 and CDR2 from the germline V gene are SGHTA and FQGTGA. Here the CDR3 reads CASSSGLDTQYF. CDR3 bases: TGTGCCAGCAGCTCGGGACTAGATACGCAGTATTTT.

The chain links TRBV2 to TRBJ1-2; no firm D call. Trimming stripped 4 bases from V and 7 bases from J, with 13 bases between. Germline lookup yields CDR1 SNHLY and CDR2 FYNNEI. There are 13 residues in the CDR3. The CDR3, as DNA: TGTGCCAGCAGTGCAGTACTACGCGTTGGCTACACCTTC. Translating gives CASSAVLRVGYTF.

The chain is built from TRBV19 and TRBJ2-1; a weak D match, TRBD1 (5 bases). This CDR3 spans 13 amino acids. Trimming stripped 5 bases from V and 3 bases from J, with 8 bases between. CDR1 and CDR2 (germline): LNHDA, SQIVND (reference sequence). The CDR3 here is CASSYRNYNEQFF. In nucleotides, the CDR3 is TGTGCCAGTAGTTACAGGAACTACAATGAGCAGTTCTTC.

The chain has TRBV5-1 and TRBJ1-1, with D possibly being TRBD1 (5 bases). V was pared by 4 bases and J by 5 bases, with 9 bases between. In germline, CDR1 is SGHRS, CDR2 YFSETQ. CDR3 length: 12 amino acids. The CDR3 coding sequence is TGCGCCAGCAGCCCTGGGGGGACTGAAGCTTTCTTT. Translated, it gives CASSPGGTEAFF.

This clone is a singleton in its sample. The chain has TRBV4-1 and TRBJ2-5, with D perhaps matching TRBD2 (5 bases). Trimming pared 2 bases from V and 4 bases from J, leaving 11 bases between. CDR1 MGHRA and CDR2 YSYEKL come from the germline V gene. CDR3 length: 14 residues. The CDR3 DNA reads as TGCGCCAGCAGCCAATATAGTGAGGGAGAGACCCAGTACTTC. Its protein product is CASSQYSEGETQYF.

In this sample, this clone turned up a few times. The chain links TRBV30 to TRBJ2-2, with TRBD2 as a possible D gene (6 bases). V shed 4 bases and J shed 6 bases, with 6 bases lying between them. CDR1 and CDR2 (germline): GTSNPN, SVGIG (reference sequence). CDR3 size: 11 residues. CDR3 region: CAWTGAGELFF. The CDR3 DNA follows: TGTGCCTGGACGGGGGCCGGGGAGCTGTTTTTT. Variable domain in full (rest from reference TRBV30 and TRBJ2-2): SQTIHQWPATLVQPVGSPLSLECTVEGTSNPNLYWYRQAAGRGLQLLFYSVGIGQISSEVPQNLSASRPQDRQFILSSKKLLLSDSGFYLCAWTGAGELFFGEGSRLTVL.

A remark on this clone: The junction departs from the called germline gene at one end, perhaps through a read error. Other DNA sequences in the same sample also yield this CDR3. V gene TRBV19 combines with J gene TRBJ2-4, with a weak D call TRBD2 (7 bases). Germline V lookup: CDR1 LNHDA, CDR2 SQIVND (reference sequence). The CDR3 runs to 16 residues. CDR3 in amino acids: CASTPISGGAKNIQYF. The CDR3 DNA is TGTGCCAGTACCCCGATATCGGGGGGCGCCAAAAACATTCAGTATTTC.

This sequence joins TRBV5-4 and TRBJ2-7, with 7 bases aligning to TRBD2. The germline V gene encodes CDR1 SGHNT and CDR2 YYREEE (reference sequence). V was clipped by 4 bases and J by 7 bases; unmatched bases: 14. This CDR3 is built from 15 residues. The CDR3 sequence: CASSPSGNSPGEQYF. CDR3 sequence (DNA): TGTGCCAGCAGCCCGAGCGGGAATTCTCCGGGAGAGCAGTACTTC.

This clone was recorded a few times. Here the CDR3 reads CASSYSGGRPYEQYF. The CDR3 DNA sequence: TGTGCCAGCAGTTACTCGGGCGGGAGGCCCTACGAGCAGTACTTC. V gene TRBV6-6 combines with J gene TRBJ2-7; TRBD2 matches at 8 bases. The ends lost 0 bases at V and 2 bases at J; junction bases unmatched: 3. Germline loops: CDR1 MNHNY, CDR2 SVGAGI (reference sequence). The CDR3 sequence is 15 residues long.

In the case of this clone: One end of the junction varies from germline; a read error may be responsible. The genes are TRBV7-6 and TRBJ2-7, with TRBD2 matching 15 bases. The CDR3 extends over 19 amino acids. Germline CDR1 SGHVS, CDR2 FNYEAQ. The CDR3 sequence: CASSLSGTSGRPSSDEQYF. The CDR3 DNA follows: TGTGCCAGCAGCTTATCCGGGACTAGCGGGAGGCCCTCCTCCGACGAGCAGTACTTC.

This rearrangement joins TRBV7-6 to TRBJ2-5; TRBD1 matches at 8 bases. CDR3 size: 16 residues. Germline-derived CDR1 and CDR2 are SGHVS and FNYEAQ. Trimming removed 1 base from V and 2 bases from J; junction bases left unmatched: 6. For the CDR3, the DNA is TGTGCCAGCAGCTTAGTCCCGACAGGGGTACAAGAGACCCAGTACTTC. This gives the protein CASSLVPTGVQETQYF.

The rearrangement joins TRBV7-2 to TRBJ2-1; D might be TRBD2 (5 bases). Germline V CDR1 and CDR2: SGHTA, FQGNSA. V was cut by 5 bases and J by 5 bases, with 16 bases left in between. This CDR3 is 15 amino acids long. The CDR3 bases are TGTGCCAGCAGCCCCTTGGCGGGCCTACACAATGAGCAGTTCTTC. This codes for CASSPLAGLHNEQFF.

The V call is TRBV2, the J call TRBJ2-7, with D possibly matching TRBD2 (5 bases). This CDR3 has 11 residues. V shed 5 bases and J shed 12 bases, with 14 bases lying between them. Germline V CDR1 and CDR2: SNHLY, FYNNEI. CDR3 in DNA: TGTGCCAGCAGTTACGGGTTAGAGGGGTACTTC. It specifies CASSYGLEGYF.

As concerns this clone: The junction does not match germline at one end; this may be a read error. The genes are TRBV5-4 and TRBJ1-2, with 7 bases aligning to TRBD1. Germline CDR1 is SGHNT and CDR2 is YYREEE (reference sequence). There are 14 residues in the CDR3. In nucleotides, the CDR3 is TGTGCCAGCAGCCCCTGGACAGGTGACTATGGCCACACCTTC. Encoded protein: CASSPWTGDYGHTF.

The chain joins TRBV28 to TRBJ1-2, with a weak D call TRBD1 (5 bases). Germline CDR1 is MDHEN and CDR2 is SYDVKM. Trimming shortened V by 8 bases and J by 6 bases, and 19 bases separated the two germline ends. The CDR3 runs to 14 residues. CDR3 sequence: CASAGGIKGDGYTF. DNA of the CDR3: TGTGCCAGCGCTGGGGGGATAAAAGGAGATGGCTACACCTTC.

The rearrangement uses TRBV11-3 and TRBJ2-2, with a tentative D call TRBD1 (5 bases). Trimming shortened V by 5 bases and J by 7 bases, and 8 bases separated the two germline ends. This CDR3 has 12 amino acids. Germline V CDR1 and CDR2: SGHNT, YENEEA. Here the CDR3 reads CASSGAVGELFF. As DNA, the CDR3 is TGTGCCAGCAGCGGGGCGGTCGGGGAGCTGTTTTTT.

The chain carries TRBV6-1 and TRBJ2-2; 13 nucleotides align to TRBD2. CDR3 length equals 19 residues. V lost 4 bases to trimming and J lost 0 bases; unmatched junction nucleotides: 8. Germline V CDR1 and CDR2: MNHNS, SASEGT. CDR3 sequence reads: CASSARSGLAGANTGELFF. For the CDR3, the DNA is TGTGCCAGCAGTGCCCGTTCCGGACTAGCGGGAGCGAACACCGGGGAGCTGTTTTTT.

V and J are TRBV5-4 and TRBJ2-2, with 7 bases fitting TRBD2. Trimming removed 4 bases from V and 0 bases from J; junction bases left unmatched: 3. The CDR3 has 15 residues. CDR1 and CDR2 from the germline V gene are SGHNT and YYREEE (reference sequence). The CDR3 is CASSRLAPNTGELFF. CDR3 nucleotide sequence: TGTGCCAGCAGCAGACTAGCACCGAACACCGGGGAGCTGTTTTTT.

Comments on this clone: Mismatch with germline at one junction end may stem from a read error. The chain carries TRBV7-9 and TRBJ2-3; 8 bases match TRBD1. Germline values: CDR1 SEHNR, CDR2 FQNEAQ (reference sequence). The CDR3 is 19 amino acids. The CDR3 sequence: CSSSFPPFSRQGSGDTQYF. CDR3 nucleotide sequence: TGTTCCAGCAGCTTTCCCCCCTTTTCGCGACAGGGGAGTGGAGATACGCAGTATTTT.

Notes on this clone: Other DNA sequences in this specimen translate into the identical CDR3. The chain employs TRBV10-3 and TRBJ1-4; no clear D gene. V dropped 2 bases and J dropped 8 bases, with 6 bases sitting between them. The CDR3 runs to 12 residues. Looked up from germline, CDR1 is ENHRY and CDR2 is SYGVKD. The CDR3: CAISELREKLFF. CDR3 sequence (DNA): TGTGCCATCAGTGAGCTGAGGGAAAAACTGTTTTTT.

The gene calls are TRBV7-2 and TRBJ2-1, with D hard to call. This CDR3 region has 12 residues. V was shortened by 2 bases and J by 10 bases, with 9 bases between the two germline ends. Germline V gene data show CDR1 as SGHTA and CDR2 as FQGNSA. The CDR3 loop is CASSLLLLEQFF. In DNA, the CDR3 is TGTGCCAGCAGCTTATTACTCCTCGAGCAGTTCTTC.

V and J are TRBV19 and TRBJ2-1, with TRBD2 matching 14 bases. Germline V gene lookup returns CDR1 LNHDA and CDR2 SQIVND (reference sequence). Losses at the gene ends were 5 bases for V and 2 bases for J; bases not matched to a gene: 8. The CDR3 covers 18 residues. The CDR3 DNA sequence: TGTGCCAGTAGTCCCCGACTAGCGGGAGGGCCCACCTACAATGAGCAGTTCTTC. This sequence encodes CASSPRLAGGPTYNEQFF.

CDR3 residues: CASPPGRESPHEQYF. CDR3 DNA: TGTGCCAGCCCACCAGGCAGGGAATCTCCCCACGAGCAGTACTTC. The chain employs TRBV28 and TRBJ2-7; D may be TRBD1 (5 bases). Trimming stripped 8 bases from V and 5 bases from J, with 22 bases between. The CDR3 loop spans 15 amino acids. Germline lookup yields CDR1 MDHEN and CDR2 SYDVKM. Together with reference TRBV28 and TRBJ2-7, the CDR3 gives the full variable domain: DVKVTQSSRYLVKRTGEKVFLECVQDMDHENMFWYRQDPGLGLRLIYFSYDVKMKEKGDIPEGYSVSREKKERFSLILESASTNQTSMYLCASPPGRESPHEQYFGPGTRLTVT.

The chain employs TRBV7-3 and TRBJ2-7, with a tentative D call TRBD1 (5 bases). V was shortened by 6 bases and J by 4 bases, with 13 bases between the two germline ends. The CDR3 consists of 13 residues. CDR1 and CDR2 (germline): SGHTA, FQGTGA. As DNA, the CDR3 is TGTGCCAGCAGTACAGGCCCATTGTACGAGCAGTACTTC. Its protein is CASSTGPLYEQYF.

In the case of this clone: One junction end disagrees with the germline gene, perhaps due to a read error. The rearrangement links TRBV11-3 to TRBJ2-7; TRBD1 is a possible D gene (5 bases). CDR3 length equals 15 residues. Germline loops: CDR1 SGHNT, CDR2 YENEEA. In DNA form, the CDR3 reads TGTGCCAGCAGCTTTTCAGACAGTCGCTCCCACGAGCAGTACTTC. Its translation is CASSFSDSRSHEQYF.

The V call is TRBV5-4, the J call TRBJ2-5, with 13 positions matching TRBD2. CDR1 and CDR2 (germline): SGHNT, YYREEE (reference sequence). This CDR3 spans 14 amino acids. V shed 0 bases, J shed 11 bases, and the junction held 4 bases outside the gene matches. DNA of the CDR3: TGTGCCAGCAGCTTGGGGACTAGCGGGAGCGTACAGTACTTC. This encodes CASSLGTSGSVQYF.

The rearrangement joins TRBV10-2 to TRBJ1-1, with 8 nucleotides matching TRBD1. The J segment lost 9 bases and the V segment lost 7 bases, leaving 7 bases of the junction unmatched. CDR3 length: 12 amino acids. Per the germline V gene, CDR1 is WSHSY and CDR2 is SAAADI. CDR3 amino acids: CASTPGQGQAFF. The CDR3 DNA reads TGCGCCAGCACCCCAGGACAGGGCCAAGCTTTCTTT.

This clone turned up a few times. The CDR3 DNA reads TGTGCCAGCAGTTTCTCGGTATACGAGCAGTACTTC. This translates into CASSFSVYEQYF. The rearrangement uses TRBV28 and TRBJ2-7; D remains unclear. Per the germline V gene, CDR1 is MDHEN and CDR2 is SYDVKM. The CDR3 has 12 residues. V was pared by 3 bases and J by 4 bases, with 7 bases between.

The chain couples TRBV29-1 to TRBJ2-7, with a tentative D call TRBD2 (6 bases). Trimming cost V 5 bases and J 2 bases, with 10 bases left between them. Germline V CDR1 and CDR2: SQVTM, ANQGSEA. The CDR3 is made up of 12 amino acids. CDR3 DNA: TGCAGCGTTTCACTAGCCGCCTACGAGCAGTACTTC. Translated: CSVSLAAYEQYF.

Here the CDR3 DNA reads TGTGCCTGGGGGAGGGGAGGGCCCTCCTACGAGCAGTACTTC. Translation: CAWGRGGPSYEQYF. This chain links TRBV30 with TRBJ2-7; 7 positions agree with TRBD2. V lost 5 bases, J lost 0 bases, and 7 bases stayed unmatched. Germline CDR1 and CDR2: GTSNPN and SVGIG (reference sequence). This CDR3 has 14 residues.